This T cell receptor (beta chain) was sequenced for a study of T cell responses to AZD1222 COVID-19 vaccine. The assay was immunoSEQ multiplex PCR, and TCRdb's table has in-frame clones only and misses some. The sample consists of more than 95,000 clones, 86% of them appearing once. CDR1 SGHNT and CDR2 YYREEE come from the germline V gene (reference sequence). The CDR3 covers 14 residues. Trimming removed 2 bases at V and 4 bases at J, with 12 bases between. Worth noting for this clone: The target antigen is unknown.

Findings and limits, study-wide: Just a handful of people given AZD1222 tested seropositive at baseline. An increase in Spike-specific TCR breadth and depth was observed after two AZD1222 doses. The study reported that nearly half of spike-specific TCRs target unmutated variant regions.

Sequencing was performed on peripheral blood, taken 28 days after the second dose of the MenACWY control vaccine. The rearrangement uses TRBV5-4 and TRBJ1-2; perhaps TRBD1 as D (6 bases). The receptor was isolated from an adult who received the MenACWY meningococcal vaccine as a control. The chain's CDR3 is CASSLNRDLYGYTF. The CDR3 DNA reads TGTGCCAGCAGCTTAAACAGGGACCTCTATGGCTACACCTTC.